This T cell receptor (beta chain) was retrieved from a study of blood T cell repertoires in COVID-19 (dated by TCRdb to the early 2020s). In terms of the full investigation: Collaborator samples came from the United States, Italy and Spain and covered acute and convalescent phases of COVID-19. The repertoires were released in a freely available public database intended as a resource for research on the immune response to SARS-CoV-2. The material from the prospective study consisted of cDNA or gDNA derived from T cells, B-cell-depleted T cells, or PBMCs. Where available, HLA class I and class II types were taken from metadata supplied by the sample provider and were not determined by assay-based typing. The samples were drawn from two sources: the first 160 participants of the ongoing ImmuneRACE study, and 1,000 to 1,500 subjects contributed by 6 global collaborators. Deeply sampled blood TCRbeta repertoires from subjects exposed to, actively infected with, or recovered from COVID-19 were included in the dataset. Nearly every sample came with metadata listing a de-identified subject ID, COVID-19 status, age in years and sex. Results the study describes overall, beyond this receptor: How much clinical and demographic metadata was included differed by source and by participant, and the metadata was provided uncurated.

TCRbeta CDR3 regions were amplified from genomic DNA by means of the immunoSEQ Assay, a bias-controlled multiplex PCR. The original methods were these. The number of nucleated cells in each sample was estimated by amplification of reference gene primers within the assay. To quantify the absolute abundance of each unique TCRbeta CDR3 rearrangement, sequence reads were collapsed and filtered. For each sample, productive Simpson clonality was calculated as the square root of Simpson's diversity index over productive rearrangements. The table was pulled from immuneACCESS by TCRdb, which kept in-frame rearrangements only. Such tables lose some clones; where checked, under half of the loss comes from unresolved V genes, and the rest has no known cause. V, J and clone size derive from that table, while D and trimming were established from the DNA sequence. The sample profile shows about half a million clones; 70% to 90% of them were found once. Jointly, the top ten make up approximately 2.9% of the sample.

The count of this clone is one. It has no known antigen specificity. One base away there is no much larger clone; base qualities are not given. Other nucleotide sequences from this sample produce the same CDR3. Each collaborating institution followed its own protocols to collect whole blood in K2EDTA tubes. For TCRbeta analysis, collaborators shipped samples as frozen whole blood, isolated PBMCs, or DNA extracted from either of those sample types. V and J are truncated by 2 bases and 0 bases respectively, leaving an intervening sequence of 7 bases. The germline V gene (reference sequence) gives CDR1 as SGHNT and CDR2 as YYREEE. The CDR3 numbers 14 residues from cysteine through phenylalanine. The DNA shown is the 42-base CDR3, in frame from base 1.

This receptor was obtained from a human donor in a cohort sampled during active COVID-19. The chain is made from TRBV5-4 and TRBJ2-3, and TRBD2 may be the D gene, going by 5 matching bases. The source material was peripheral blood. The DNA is TGTGCCAGCAGCTTAGGCGGGAGCACAGATACGCAGTATTTT. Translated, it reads CASSLGGSTDTQYF.